This TCR beta chain appears in the sequencing data of a study of blood T cell repertoires in COVID-19 (TCRdb year 2020). About the investigation overall: The collaborator samples originated in the United States, Italy and Spain and spanned the acute and convalescent phases of COVID-19. The material from the prospective study consisted of cDNA or gDNA derived from T cells, B-cell-depleted T cells, or PBMCs. Deeply sampled blood TCRbeta repertoires from subjects exposed to, actively infected with, or recovered from COVID-19 were included in the dataset. The repertoires were made available in a free public database intended to serve as a resource for research on the immune response to SARS-CoV-2. Samples came from the ongoing ImmuneRACE study (first 160 participants) plus 1,254 subjects from 6 global collaborators. A de-identified subject ID, COVID-19 status, age in years and sex were almost always included in the sample metadata. Where available, HLA class I and class II types were obtained from metadata supplied by the sample provider rather than from assay-based typing.

Taken from cysteine to phenylalanine, the CDR3 has 17 residues. Only the CDR3 region is kept as DNA, spanning 51 bases read in frame from base 1. The germline V and J ends show losses of 5 bases and 3 bases respectively, and no gene match explains 7 bases of the junction. Sequences MNHEY (CDR1) and SMNVEV (CDR2) are obtained from the germline V gene (reference sequence). The full study reports these points: Clinical and demographic metadata were provided uncurated, with the amount varying by source and participant.

TCRbeta CDR3 regions were amplified from genomic DNA using the immunoSEQ Assay, a bias-controlled multiplex PCR. As for the original processing: Within the assay, amplification of reference gene primers was used to estimate how many nucleated cells each sample contained. Sequence reads were collapsed and filtered to measure the absolute abundance of every unique TCRbeta CDR3 rearrangement. For each sample, productive Simpson clonality was calculated by taking the square root of Simpson's diversity index across productive rearrangements. Here the immuneACCESS table is served through TCRdb, limited to in-frame sequences with V and J called. Missing clones are a known gap in these copies; in checked studies unresolved V genes cover under half, and the rest lacks a known reason. For V, J and clone size, that table is used; D and trimming come from the DNA. The sample yields some 180,000 clones; approximately 86% were counted once. In total, the top ten clones hold 2.5% to 3% of the sample.

One collaborating source in Seattle enrolled patients during active infection and followed them longitudinally through the course of disease. Whole blood was collected in K2EDTA tubes by collaborating institutions according to the institutions' own protocols. Collaborator samples were shipped for TCRbeta analysis as frozen whole blood, isolated PBMCs, or DNA extracted from either sample type. A note on this clone: No antigen is known for it. Per-base quality was not reported, and no clone a single base away is much larger than it.

Sequenced sample: peripheral blood. The clonotype comes from a woman of 80 years or more with COVID-19, enrolled during active disease. The receptor chain draws on TRBV27 and TRBJ2-3, and TRBD2 matches 14 of the central bases. The nucleotides read TGTGCCAGCAGTCCCGGGACTAGCGGGAGAGGGACAGATACGCAGTATTTT. It is translated as CASSPGTSGRGTDTQYF.